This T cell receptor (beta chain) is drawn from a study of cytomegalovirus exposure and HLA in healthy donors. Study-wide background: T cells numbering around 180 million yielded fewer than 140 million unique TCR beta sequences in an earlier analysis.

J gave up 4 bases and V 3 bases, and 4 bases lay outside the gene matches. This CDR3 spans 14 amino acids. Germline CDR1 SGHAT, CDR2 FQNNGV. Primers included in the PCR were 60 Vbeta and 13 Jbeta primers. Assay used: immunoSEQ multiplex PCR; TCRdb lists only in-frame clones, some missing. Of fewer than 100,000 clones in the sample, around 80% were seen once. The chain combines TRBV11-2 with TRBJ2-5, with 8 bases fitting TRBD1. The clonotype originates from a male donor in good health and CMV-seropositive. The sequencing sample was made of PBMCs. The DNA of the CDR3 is TGTGCCAGCAGCTTTTTTACAGGGGGAGAGACCCAGTACTTC. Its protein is CASSFFTGGETQYF.